This TCR beta chain originates from a study of shared clonotypes between healthy human individuals. The data were produced by immunoSEQ multiplex PCR, yet TCRdb's version contains in-frame clones alone and is incomplete. The sample contains approximately 650,000 clones, about 95% of which appear only once. The germline V and J ends were trimmed by 8 bases and 4 bases, with 11 bases remaining between them. This CDR3 comprises 12 residues. The germline V gene has CDR1 MNHEY and CDR2 SMNVEV (reference sequence). Terminally differentiated effector memory CD45RA+ cells were excluded by CCR7 positive selection of CD45RO-negative cells. Of note for this clone: What it binds is not known.

Study-wide findings and caveats: Sharing of clonotypes among donors was expected to vary with sequencing depth.

V is TRBV27 and J is TRBJ1-2, with a tentative D call TRBD1 (5 bases). The source is a woman aged 25 to 39 in good health. The sequencing sample was made of naive CD8+ T cells sorted from blood. CDR3: CASGGGSYGYTF. In DNA, the CDR3 is TGTGCCAGCGGGGGAGGGTCCTATGGCTACACCTTC.